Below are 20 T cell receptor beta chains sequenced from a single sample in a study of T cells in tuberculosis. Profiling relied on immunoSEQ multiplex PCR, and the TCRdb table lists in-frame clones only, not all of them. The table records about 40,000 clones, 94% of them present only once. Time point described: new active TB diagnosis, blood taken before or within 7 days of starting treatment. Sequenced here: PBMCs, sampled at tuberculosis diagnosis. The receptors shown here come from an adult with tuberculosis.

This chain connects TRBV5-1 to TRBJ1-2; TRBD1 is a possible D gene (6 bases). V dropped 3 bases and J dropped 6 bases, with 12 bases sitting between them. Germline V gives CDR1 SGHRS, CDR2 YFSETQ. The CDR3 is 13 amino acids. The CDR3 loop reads CASSSTGMNGYTF. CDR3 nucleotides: TGCGCCAGCAGCTCGACAGGAATGAATGGCTACACCTTC.

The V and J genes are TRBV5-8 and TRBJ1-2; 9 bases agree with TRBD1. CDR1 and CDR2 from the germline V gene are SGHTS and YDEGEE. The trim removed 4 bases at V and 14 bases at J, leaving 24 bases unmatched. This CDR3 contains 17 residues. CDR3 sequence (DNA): TGTGCCAGCAGCCTCGAACTTAACAGGGGGCGACCACTAGTAGAGACCTTC. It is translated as CASSLELNRGRPLVETF. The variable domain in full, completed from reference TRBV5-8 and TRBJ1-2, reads EAGVTQSPTHLIKTRGQQATLRCSPISGHTSVYWYQQALGLGLQFLLWYDEGEERNRGNFPPRFSGRQFPNYSSELNVNALELEDSALYLCASSLELNRGRPLVETFGSGTRLTVV.

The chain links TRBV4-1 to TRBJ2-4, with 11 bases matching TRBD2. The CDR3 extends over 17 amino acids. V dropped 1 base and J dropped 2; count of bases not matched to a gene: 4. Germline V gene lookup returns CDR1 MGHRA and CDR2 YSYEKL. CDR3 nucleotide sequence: TGCGCCAGCAGCCAAGTTAGCGGGGGGGCACCCAAAAACATTCAGTACTTC. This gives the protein CASSQVSGGAPKNIQYF.

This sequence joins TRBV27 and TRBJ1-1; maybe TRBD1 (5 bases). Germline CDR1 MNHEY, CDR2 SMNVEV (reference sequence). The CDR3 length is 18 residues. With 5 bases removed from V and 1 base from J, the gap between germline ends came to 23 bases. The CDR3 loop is CASSPRRVGRGKNTEAFF. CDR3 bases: TGTGCCAGCAGTCCTCGCCGGGTTGGGCGGGGGAAGAACACTGAAGCTTTCTTT.

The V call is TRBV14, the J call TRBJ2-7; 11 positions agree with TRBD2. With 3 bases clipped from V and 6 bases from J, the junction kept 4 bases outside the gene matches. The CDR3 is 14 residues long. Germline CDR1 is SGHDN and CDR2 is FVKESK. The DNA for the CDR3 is TGTGCCAGCAGCCAGATACTAGCGGGGGTCGAGCAGTACTTC. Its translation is CASSQILAGVEQYF. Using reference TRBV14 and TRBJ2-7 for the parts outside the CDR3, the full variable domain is EAGVTQFPSHSVIEKGQTVTLRCDPISGHDNLYWYRRVMGKEIKFLLHFVKESKQDESGMPNNRFLAERTGGTYSTLKVQPAELEDSGVYFCASSQILAGVEQYFGPGTRLTVT.

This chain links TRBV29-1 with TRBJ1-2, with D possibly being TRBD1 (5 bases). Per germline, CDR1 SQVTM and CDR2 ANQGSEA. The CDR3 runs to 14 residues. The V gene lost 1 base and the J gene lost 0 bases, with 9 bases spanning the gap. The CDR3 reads CSVEGGGSNYGYTF. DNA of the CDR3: TGCAGCGTTGAAGGGGGCGGATCTAACTATGGCTACACCTTC.

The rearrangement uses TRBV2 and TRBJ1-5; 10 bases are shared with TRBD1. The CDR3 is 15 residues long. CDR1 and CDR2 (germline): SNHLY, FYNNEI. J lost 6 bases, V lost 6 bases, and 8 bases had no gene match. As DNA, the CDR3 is TGTGCCAGCAGAACCGGGACAGGGGCGGCTCAGCCCCAGCATTTT. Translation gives CASRTGTGAAQPQHF.

DNA for the CDR3: TGCGCCAGCAGCTTGGATAGCGGGGGAGGAAATACGCAGTATTTT. It yields the protein CASSLDSGGGNTQYF. V is TRBV5-1 and J is TRBJ2-3, with 9 bases lining up with TRBD2. The CDR3 loop spans 15 amino acids. Germline CDR1 and CDR2: SGHRS and YFSETQ. V lost 0 bases, J lost 7 bases, and 6 bases stayed unmatched.

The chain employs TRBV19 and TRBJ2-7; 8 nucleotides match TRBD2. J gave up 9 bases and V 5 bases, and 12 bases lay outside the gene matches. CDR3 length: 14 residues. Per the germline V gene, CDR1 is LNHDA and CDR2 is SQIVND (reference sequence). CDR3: CASSSLAGISGQYF. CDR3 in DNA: TGTGCCAGTAGTTCGTTAGCGGGGATATCGGGGCAGTACTTC.

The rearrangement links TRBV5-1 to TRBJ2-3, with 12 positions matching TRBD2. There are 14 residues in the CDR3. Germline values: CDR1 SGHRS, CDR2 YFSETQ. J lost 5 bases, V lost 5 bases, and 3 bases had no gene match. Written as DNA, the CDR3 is TGCGCCAGCAGGCGGACTAGCGGGATAGATACGCAGTATTTT. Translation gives CASRRTSGIDTQYF.

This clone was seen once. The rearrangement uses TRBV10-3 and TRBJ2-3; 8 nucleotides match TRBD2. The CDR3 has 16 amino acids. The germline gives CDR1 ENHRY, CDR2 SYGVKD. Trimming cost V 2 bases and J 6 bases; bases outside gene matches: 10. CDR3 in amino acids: CAISERGGKKSDTQYF. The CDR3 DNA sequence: TGTGCCATCAGTGAGCGGGGGGGCAAAAAATCGGATACGCAGTATTTT.

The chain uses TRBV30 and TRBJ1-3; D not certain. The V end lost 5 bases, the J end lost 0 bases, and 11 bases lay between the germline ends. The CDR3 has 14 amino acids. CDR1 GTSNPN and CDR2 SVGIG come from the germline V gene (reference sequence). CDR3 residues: CAWRSGYSGNTIYF. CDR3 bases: TGTGCCTGGCGTTCAGGCTACTCTGGAAACACCATATATTTT.

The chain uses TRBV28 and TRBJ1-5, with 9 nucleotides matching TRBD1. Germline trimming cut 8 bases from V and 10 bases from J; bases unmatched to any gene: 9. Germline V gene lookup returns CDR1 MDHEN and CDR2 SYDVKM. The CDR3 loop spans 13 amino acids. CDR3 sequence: CASGLGTGHPQHF. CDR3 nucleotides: TGTGCCAGCGGACTTGGGACAGGGCATCCCCAGCATTTT.

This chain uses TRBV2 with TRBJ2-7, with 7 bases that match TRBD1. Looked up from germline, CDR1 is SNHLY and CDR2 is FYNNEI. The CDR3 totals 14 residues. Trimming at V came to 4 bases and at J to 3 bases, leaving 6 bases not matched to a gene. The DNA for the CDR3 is TGTGCCAGCAGTGGGGGACAGCTTCTCTACGAGCAGTACTTC. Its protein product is CASSGGQLLYEQYF.

In DNA, the CDR3 is TGCGCCAGCAGTGAAACAGGTTTGACTGGGGCCAACGTCCTGACTTTC. Translation: CASSETGLTGANVLTF. The J gene is TRBJ2-6, the V gene TRBV5-1; TRBD1 might be the D (5 bases). V lost 5 bases and J lost 2, with 14 bases in between. This CDR3 contains 16 residues. Germline V lookup: CDR1 SGHRS, CDR2 YFSETQ. Filled out from reference TRBV5-1 and TRBJ2-6, the complete variable domain reads KAGVTQTPRYLIKTRGQQVTLSCSPISGHRSVSWYQQTPGQGLQFLFEYFSETQRNKGNFPGRFSGRQFSNSRSEMNVSTLELGDSALYLCASSETGLTGANVLTFGAGSRLTVL.

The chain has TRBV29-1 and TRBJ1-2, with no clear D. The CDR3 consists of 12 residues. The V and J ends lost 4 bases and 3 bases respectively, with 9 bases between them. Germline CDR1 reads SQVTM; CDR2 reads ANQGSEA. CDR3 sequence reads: CSVGGGHYGYTF. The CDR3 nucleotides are TGCAGCGTTGGTGGTGGGCACTATGGCTACACCTTC.

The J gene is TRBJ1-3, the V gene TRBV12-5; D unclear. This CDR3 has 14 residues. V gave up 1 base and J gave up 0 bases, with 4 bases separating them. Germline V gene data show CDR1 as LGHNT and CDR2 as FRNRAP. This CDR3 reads CASGLDSSGNTIYF. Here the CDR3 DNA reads TGTGCTAGTGGTTTGGACAGCTCTGGAAACACCATATATTTT.

The CDR3 protein is CASSPPLTGETQYF. In DNA, the CDR3 is TGTGCCAGCTCACCACCGCTGACAGGAGAGACCCAGTACTTC. This chain links TRBV18 with TRBJ2-5; perhaps TRBD1 as D (6 bases). Germline V lookup: CDR1 KGHSH, CDR2 LQKENI. There are 14 residues in the CDR3. Deletions cut 0 bases from V and 4 bases from J, with 9 bases between. Variable domain in full (rest from reference TRBV18 and TRBJ2-5): NAGVMQNPRHLVRRRGQEARLRCSPMKGHSHVYWYRQLPEEGLKFMVYLQKENIIDESGMPKERFSAEFPKEGPSILRIQQVVRGDSAAYFCASSPPLTGETQYFGPGTRLLVL.

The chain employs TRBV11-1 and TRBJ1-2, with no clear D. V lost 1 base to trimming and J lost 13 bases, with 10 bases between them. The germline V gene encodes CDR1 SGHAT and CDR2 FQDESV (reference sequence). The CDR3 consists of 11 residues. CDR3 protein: CASSLETESTF. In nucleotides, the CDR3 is TGTGCCAGCAGCTTAGAGACTGAGTCCACCTTC.

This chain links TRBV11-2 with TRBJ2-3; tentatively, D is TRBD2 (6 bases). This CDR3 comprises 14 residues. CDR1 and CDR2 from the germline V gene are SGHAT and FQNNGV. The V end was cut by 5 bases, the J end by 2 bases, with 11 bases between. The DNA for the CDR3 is TGTGCCAGCAGCCCCGGGACTTCCACAGATACGCAGTATTTT. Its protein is CASSPGTSTDTQYF. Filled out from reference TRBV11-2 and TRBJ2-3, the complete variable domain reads EAGVAQSPRYKIIEKRQSVAFWCNPISGHATLYWYQQILGQGPKLLIQFQNNGVVDDSQLPKDRFSAERLKGVDSTLKIQPAKLEDSAVYLCASSPGTSTDTQYFGPGTRLTVL.